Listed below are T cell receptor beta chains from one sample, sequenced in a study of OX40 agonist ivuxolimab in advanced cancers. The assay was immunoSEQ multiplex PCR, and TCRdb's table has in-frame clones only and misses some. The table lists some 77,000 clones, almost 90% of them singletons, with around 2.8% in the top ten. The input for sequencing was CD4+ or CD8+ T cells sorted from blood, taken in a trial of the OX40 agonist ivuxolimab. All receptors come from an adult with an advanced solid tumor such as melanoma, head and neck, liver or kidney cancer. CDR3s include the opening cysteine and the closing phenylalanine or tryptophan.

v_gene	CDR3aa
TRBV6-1	CASSELGEGNQPQHF
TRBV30	CAWSPLRDLYGYTF
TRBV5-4	CASSSSLTGGSGNTIYF
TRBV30	CAWARGPGEQYF
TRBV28	CASQGASEAFF
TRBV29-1	CSVETQGNQPQHF
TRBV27	CASSRTPGTAEQPQHF
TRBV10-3	CAISEGRGRSSGANVLTF
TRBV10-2	CASYPGFHEQYF
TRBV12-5	CASGLTPTGWGTDTQYF
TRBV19	CASTRTLTGSYNEQFF
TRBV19	CASSNSLASNQPQHF
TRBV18	CASSQSTDTQYF
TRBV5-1	CASRLAGYSTDTQYF
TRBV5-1	CASSPGLGGTGELFF
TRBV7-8	CASSPGWTEANTGELFF
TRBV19	CASFPRRDRVLNQPQHF
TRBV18	CASSGTSNQPQHF
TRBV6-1	CASLLAKASGYTF
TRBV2	CASRGGTNEKLFF
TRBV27	CASGTGGVDTEAFF
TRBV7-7	CASSTSTGTYNEQFF
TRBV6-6	CASNGPGQGGTGELFF
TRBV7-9	CASSLAPFRITGNTIYF
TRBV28	CASSPGSGANVLTF
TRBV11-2	CASSLDRGPNQPQHF
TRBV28	CASSLGAGTHKGEPEAFF
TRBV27	CASSLRASGYEQYF
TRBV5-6	CASSTLGGTNTGELFF
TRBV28	CASSLPGQGLPYGYTF
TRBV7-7	CASSSGSTQETQYF
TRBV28	CASSLVGGYETQYF
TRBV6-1	CASSEARGGSEKLFF
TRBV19	CASSTSGTGGSGYGYTF
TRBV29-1	CSVAVGLQETQYF
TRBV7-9	CASSSAAGAGDEQFF
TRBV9	CASSPRGLTNEKLFF
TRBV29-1	CSVVRSGATTEAFF
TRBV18	CASSPGNNQPQHF
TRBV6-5	CASRLQGAGGYTF
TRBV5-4	CASSRGLAGAQNNEQFF
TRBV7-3	CASSPTAKETQYF
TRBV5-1	CASSLVPGTVDRDTQYF
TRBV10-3	CAISESGGFDEQFF
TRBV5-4	CASSLGGIMNTEAFF
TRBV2	CASSGDRTDTQYF
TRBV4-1	CASSQDRGVNSPLHF
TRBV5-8	CASSLINQPQHF
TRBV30	CAWSTTGGNQPQHF
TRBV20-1	CSAAPGGTQYF
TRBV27	CASSPRVVTGELFF
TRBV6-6	CASIPAGGNTGELFF
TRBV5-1	CASSSQDTANYGYTF
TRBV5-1	CASSFFRGADEKLFF
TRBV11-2	CASSLESVSGGRETQYF
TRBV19	CASRGRGLYPDTQYF
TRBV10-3	CASSQGFNYGYTF
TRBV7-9	CASSRLAGALEQYF
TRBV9	CASSGGFTDTQYF